One sample yielded the 26 T cell receptor beta chains listed below, sequenced in a study of shared clonotypes between healthy human individuals. Repertoires were generated with immunoSEQ multiplex PCR, while TCRdb's copy carries only in-frame clones and drops some. The sample comprises 2 million to 3 million clones, over 85% of which are singletons, and around 0.14% rests with the top ten. Sequenced sample: naive CD4+ T cells sorted from blood. Subset indicated: CD45RA+ positively selected. These receptors came from a young man in good health.

The rearrangement joins TRBV11-2 to TRBJ2-7; 7 nucleotides match TRBD1. The CDR3 runs 13 residues. The germline gives CDR1 SGHAT, CDR2 FQNNGV. Trimming at V came to 4 bases and at J to 2 bases, leaving 2 bases not matched to a gene. CDR3: CASSSGTAYEQYF. The DNA of the CDR3 is TGTGCCAGCAGCTCCGGGACAGCCTACGAGCAGTACTTC.

The chain joins TRBV15 to TRBJ2-1; D perhaps matches TRBD1 (5 bases). The germline CDR1 and CDR2 sequences are LNHNV and YYDKDF (reference sequence). V dropped 5 bases and J dropped 12 bases, with 14 bases sitting between them. This CDR3 region has 12 residues. CDR3 coding DNA: TGTGCCACCAGCGCCAGGGCCCCGGTGCAGTTCTTC. As protein: CATSARAPVQFF.

V is TRBV5-1 and J is TRBJ2-1, with TRBD2 as a possible D gene (6 bases). Germline V gene sequence: CDR1 SGHRS, CDR2 YFSETQ. The V end lost 1 base, the J end lost 1 base, and 9 bases lay between the germline ends. This CDR3 has 15 amino acids. The CDR3 spells CASSLMAGSYNEQFF. In DNA form, the CDR3 reads TGCGCCAGCAGCTTGATGGCGGGATCCTACAATGAGCAGTTCTTC.

This chain links TRBV30 with TRBJ2-5, with 8 bases that match TRBD1. Per germline, CDR1 GTSNPN and CDR2 SVGIG (reference sequence). With V trimmed by 3 bases and J by 5 bases, 17 bases remained unmatched. CDR3 length: 17 amino acids. CDR3 bases: TGTGCCTGGAGGACCCTCTCCTGGACAGGGTGGACCGAGACCCAGTACTTC. Protein: CAWRTLSWTGWTETQYF.

This clone was observed a single time. The V and J genes are TRBV5-1 and TRBJ2-5, with 7 bases fitting TRBD1. Germline V gives CDR1 SGHRS, CDR2 YFSETQ. The CDR3 loop spans 14 amino acids. The junction had 8 bases not matched to a gene; V was cut back by 4 bases and J by 5 bases. DNA of the CDR3: TGCGCCAGCAGCGCAACAGGGGTTGAGGAGACCCAGTACTTC. Translated, it gives CASSATGVEETQYF.

The chain couples TRBV11-1 to TRBJ2-7; tentatively, D is TRBD2 (6 bases). This CDR3 contains 14 residues. Deletions cut 5 bases from V and 2 bases from J, with 13 bases between. The germline gives CDR1 SGHAT, CDR2 FQDESV (reference sequence). CDR3 loop: CASSLGGVPYEQYF. The CDR3 nucleotides are TGTGCCAGCAGCCTAGGCGGGGTTCCCTACGAGCAGTACTTC.

This rearrangement joins TRBV28 to TRBJ2-2, with 7 positions matching TRBD2. Germline V CDR1 and CDR2: MDHEN, SYDVKM. Trimming took 7 bases from V and 5 from J; bases not matched to a gene: 7. This CDR3 is 14 amino acids long. In DNA, the CDR3 is TGTGCCAGCAACGGCGGGGGAGGGACCGGGGAGCTGTTTTTT. Translating gives CASNGGGGTGELFF.

The chain uses TRBV19 and TRBJ1-5, with 7 bases that match TRBD1. Unmatched junction bases numbered 5, after V lost 1 base and J lost 2 bases. Germline V gives CDR1 LNHDA, CDR2 SQIVND (reference sequence). The CDR3 sequence is 16 residues long. The CDR3, as DNA: TGTGCCAGTAGTATAGCCCGGACAGGCGGCAATCAGCCCCAGCATTTT. This gives the protein CASSIARTGGNQPQHF.

Comments on this clone: At one of its ends the junction is not consistent with the germline gene, which may arise from a read error. The rearrangement joins TRBV9 to TRBJ2-3, with 7 bases fitting TRBD2. Germline values: CDR1 SGDLS, CDR2 YYNGEE. This CDR3 spans 12 amino acids. CDR3 DNA: TGTGCCAGCAGCGTAGCCAGCGGGGTAATGTTATTT. It encodes CASSVASGVMLF.

As for this clone: Other DNA sequences in this specimen translate into the identical CDR3. This chain uses TRBV5-4 with TRBJ2-5; no clear D gene. The V end lost 0 bases, the J end lost 4 bases, and 4 bases lay between the germline ends. The germline V gene has CDR1 SGHNT and CDR2 YYREEE (reference sequence). This CDR3 is 12 amino acids long. Here the CDR3 DNA reads TGTGCCAGCAGCTTGGACTCAGAGACCCAGTACTTC. Encoded protein: CASSLDSETQYF.

The chain is built from TRBV5-4 and TRBJ2-1; D is perhaps TRBD1 (6 bases). V was cut by 5 bases and J by 2 bases, with 14 bases left in between. The germline gives CDR1 SGHNT, CDR2 YYREEE (reference sequence). This CDR3 has 15 residues. This chain's CDR3 is CASRPGQGAYNEQFF. The CDR3 nucleotides are TGTGCCAGCAGGCCGGGACAAGGCGCCTACAATGAGCAGTTCTTC.

This clone was counted a few times. The J gene is TRBJ2-2, the V gene TRBV19, with 10 bases matching TRBD2. The CDR3 totals 18 residues. Germline lookup yields CDR1 LNHDA and CDR2 SQIVND (reference sequence). V shed 3 bases and J 4 bases; nucleotides not matched to a gene: 11. Written as DNA, the CDR3 is TGTGCCAGTAGTATGGGCTTGGCTAGCGGGGGCCCCACCGGGGAGCTGTTTTTT. Protein: CASSMGLASGGPTGELFF.

This rearrangement joins TRBV19 to TRBJ1-5; no definite D call. Germline V lookup: CDR1 LNHDA, CDR2 SQIVND (reference sequence). Trimming shortened V by 3 bases and J by 6 bases, and 6 bases separated the two germline ends. The CDR3 length is 12 residues. The CDR3 coding sequence is TGTGCCAGTAGTATGCCTCGTCAGCCCCAGCATTTT. It translates to CASSMPRQPQHF.

A word on this clone: This sample includes further DNA sequences coding for the same CDR3. The chain combines TRBV18 with TRBJ2-5; D not certain. Germline loops: CDR1 KGHSH, CDR2 LQKENI. This CDR3 has 12 amino acids. V was pared by 5 bases and J by 2 bases, with 6 bases between. The CDR3 here is CASSVQQETQYF. CDR3 coding DNA: TGTGCCAGCTCAGTTCAGCAAGAGACCCAGTACTTC. The complete variable domain, with remaining parts taken from reference TRBV18 and TRBJ2-5, reads NAGVMQNPRHLVRRRGQEARLRCSPMKGHSHVYWYRQLPEEGLKFMVYLQKENIIDESGMPKERFSAEFPKEGPSILRIQQVVRGDSAAYFCASSVQQETQYFGPGTRLLVL.

CDR3 DNA sequence: TGTGCCTGTACGTACAGGGGGAGCTCCTACGAGCAGTACTTC. The encoded protein is CACTYRGSSYEQYF. The J gene is TRBJ2-7, the V gene TRBV30, with 8 bases matching TRBD1. The germline gives CDR1 GTSNPN, CDR2 SVGIG (reference sequence). This CDR3 is 14 amino acids long. The trim removed 6 bases at V and 0 bases at J, leaving 7 bases unmatched.

This CDR3 reads CASNLAGGTGELFF. DNA of the CDR3: TGTGCCAGCAACCTAGCGGGAGGAACCGGGGAGCTGTTTTTT. The chain employs TRBV5-4 and TRBJ2-2; 11 nucleotides align to TRBD2. With V trimmed by 6 bases and J by 5 bases, 3 bases remained unmatched. The germline V gene has CDR1 SGHNT and CDR2 YYREEE (reference sequence). The CDR3 is 14 amino acids. The variable domain in full, completed from reference TRBV5-4 and TRBJ2-2, reads ETGVTQSPTHLIKTRGQQVTLRCSSQSGHNTVSWYQQALGQGPQFIFQYYREEENGRGNFPPRFSGLQFPNYSSELNVNALELDDSALYLCASNLAGGTGELFFGEGSRLTVL.

The chain recombines TRBV5-4 with TRBJ2-5, with D perhaps TRBD1 (6 bases). Trimming left V 2 bases short and J 1 base short, with 9 bases between. The CDR3 is 14 amino acids. CDR1 is SGHNT, CDR2 YYREEE, per germline (reference sequence). The CDR3 here is CASSLQGPQETQYF. CDR3 DNA: TGTGCCAGCAGCTTACAGGGTCCCCAAGAGACCCAGTACTTC.

The rearrangement joins TRBV10-2 to TRBJ1-2, with D maybe TRBD1 (6 bases). Germline CDR1 WSHSY, CDR2 SAAADI. V lost 5 bases to trimming and J lost 5 bases, with 12 bases between them. The CDR3 has 13 amino acids. The CDR3 coding sequence is TGCGCCAGCAGTAAAAGGGGGGCATATGGCTACACCTTC. Translating it yields CASSKRGAYGYTF.

This chain uses TRBV6-5 with TRBJ2-3; D possibly corresponds to TRBD2 (6 bases). The CDR3 is made up of 16 amino acids. Trimming stripped 0 bases from V and 6 bases from J, with 16 bases between. Germline V gives CDR1 MNHEY, CDR2 SVGAGI. This CDR3 is CASSYSSPGAADTQYF. The CDR3 nucleotides are TGTGCCAGCAGTTACTCGAGCCCGGGAGCTGCTGATACGCAGTATTTT.

The chain joins TRBV6-1 to TRBJ2-4; D perhaps matches TRBD1 (6 bases). This CDR3 region has 12 residues. V lost 5 bases, J lost 14 bases, and 16 bases lay in between. The germline V gene encodes CDR1 MNHNS and CDR2 SASEGT. Here the CDR3 reads CASSQSGTLEYF. The CDR3 nucleotides read TGTGCCAGCAGTCAGTCCGGGACACTCGAGTACTTC.

This chain links TRBV5-4 with TRBJ2-3; maybe TRBD1 (6 bases). The CDR3 spans 15 residues. Trimming pared 4 bases from V and 1 base from J, leaving 13 bases between. CDR1 is SGHNT, CDR2 YYREEE, per germline (reference sequence). CDR3 amino acids: CASSGTTRGTDTQYF. CDR3 in DNA: TGTGCCAGCAGCGGGACAACCAGGGGCACAGATACGCAGTATTTT.

The rearrangement joins TRBV6-5 to TRBJ2-7, with D unresolved. Germline loops: CDR1 MNHEY, CDR2 SVGAGI. CDR3 length: 15 amino acids. V was shortened by 4 bases and J by 1 base, with 14 bases between the two germline ends. This CDR3 is CASSWSWARSYEQYF. In nucleotides, the CDR3 is TGTGCCAGCAGTTGGTCCTGGGCCAGATCCTACGAGCAGTACTTC.

The chain carries TRBV28 and TRBJ2-5; TRBD2 agrees at 14 bases. Per the germline V gene, CDR1 is MDHEN and CDR2 is SYDVKM. This CDR3 spans 17 amino acids. V was clipped by 5 bases and J by 4 bases; unmatched bases: 9. The CDR3 DNA reads as TGTGCCAGCAGTCCCGGGGGAGGACTAGCGGGAGGAGAGACCCAGTACTTC. Translating gives CASSPGGGLAGGETQYF.

The chain couples TRBV27 to TRBJ1-6; D may be TRBD1 (6 bases). The CDR3 is 13 residues long. Deletions cut 7 bases from V and 11 bases from J, with 15 bases between. The V gene's germline CDR1 is MNHEY and CDR2 SMNVEV (reference sequence). The CDR3 bases are TGTGCCAGCAAAGGACAGTCCCCCACACCCCTCCACTTT. Translation: CASKGQSPTPLHF.

The V call is TRBV6-6, the J call TRBJ1-2; no firm D call. This CDR3 spans 13 amino acids. The germline gives CDR1 MNHNY, CDR2 SVGAGI (reference sequence). Between the trimmed V and J ends, which lost 7 bases and 1 base, there was a span of 10 bases. DNA for the CDR3: TGTGCCAGCATCCCTCAGGTTAACTATGGCTACACCTTC. Its translation: CASIPQVNYGYTF.

As concerns this clone: This sample includes further DNA sequences coding for the same CDR3. The CDR3 sequence: CASSLGGGLTEAFF. The CDR3 DNA reads TGCGCCAGCAGCTTGGGCGGGGGGCTTACTGAAGCTTTCTTT. The chain has TRBV5-1 and TRBJ1-1; D is perhaps TRBD1 (6 bases). The CDR3 runs to 14 residues. V was trimmed by 0 bases and J by 5 bases, leaving 11 bases between them. Per germline, CDR1 SGHRS and CDR2 YFSETQ.